This T cell receptor (beta chain) was identified in a study of control samples from healthy donors and cancer patients. Trimming cost V 2 bases and J 0 bases, with 17 bases left between them. Germline values: CDR1 KGHSH, CDR2 LQKENI. This CDR3 is built from 18 residues. The data were produced by immunoSEQ multiplex PCR, yet TCRdb's version contains in-frame clones alone and is incomplete. Of about 55,000 clones in the sample, roughly 90% were seen once. The V call is TRBV18, the J call TRBJ2-1, with a possible D match to TRBD2 (6 bases). This clonotype originated in a middle-aged man in good health. The specimen sequenced was blood. The CDR3 nucleotides are TGTGCCAGCTCACCATTATCTCCTAGCGCGAGCTCCTACAATGAGCAGTTCTTC. Protein product: CASSPLSPSASSYNEQFF.